A single sample gave rise to the 2 T cell receptor beta chains below, sequenced in a study of CD8 T cells in Susac syndrome. Reverse transcription of roughly 0.5 to 1 ug RNA was performed with random hexamers. MiXCR, run by TCRdb on the immunoSEQ multiplex PCR reads, gives a single entry per CDR3 protein. The sample gives about 160,000 distinct CDR3 sequences, around 94% of which show up once; about 0.1% is in the top ten. Sequencing was performed on CD4+ T cells from PBMCs. These receptors were collected from a human donor with multiple sclerosis.

This rearrangement joins TRBV29-1 to TRBJ1-1; D unclear. This CDR3 region has 12 residues. Trimming took off 7 bases at V and 4 bases at J, with 13 bases between the two ends. Germline CDR1 reads SQVTM; CDR2 reads ANQGSEA. The CDR3 nucleotides are TGCAGCGCCGCGGCGGGATCCACTGAAGCTTTCTTT. It codes for CSAAAGSTEAFF. Filled out from reference TRBV29-1 and TRBJ1-1, the complete variable domain reads SAVISQKPSRDICQRGTSLTIQCQVDSQVTMMFWYRQQPGQSLTLIATANQGSEATYESGFVIDKFPISRPNLTFSTLTVSNMSPEDSSIYLCSAAAGSTEAFFGQGTRLTVV.

The V and J genes are TRBV9 and TRBJ2-5; D is possibly TRBD2 (6 bases). Germline V CDR1 and CDR2: SGDLS, YYNGEE. Between the trimmed V and J ends, which lost 0 bases and 2 bases, there was a span of 14 bases. The CDR3 totals 16 residues. The CDR3 coding sequence is TGTGCCAGCAGCGTAGCGGTGGTAGCGGTTCAAGAGACCCAGTACTTC. This gives the protein CASSVAVVAVQETQYF.